The T cell receptor beta chain under discussion was sequenced for a study of T-cell memory formation after mild COVID-19. Study context: TCR clusters were largely donor specific.

Study findings and constraints: Specificity for SARS-CoV-2 was not confirmed among the second-wave clones peaking on day 37. Several responding clones turned up in pre-infection memory, indicating that cross-reactive memory may have taken part. Contracting clones, day 15 to 85, had balanced CD4/CD8, and later expanders favored CD4+.

To note about this clonotype: Its antigen is unidentified.

Each CDR3 protein gets one entry after TCRdb re-called the 5' RACE reads with MiXCR. The table includes about 440,000 distinct CDR3 sequences, 20% detected once. Sequenced sample: PBMCs or a T cell subset sorted from them (not recorded which). The sequence derives from an adult woman who had mild COVID-19 (a few samples of this study predate the infection). Cell type and time point are not known.

CDR3 nucleotides: TGTGCCAGCAGCTTAGAACGGGTGAACACTGAAGCTTTCTTT. This translates into CASSLERVNTEAFF. The chain carries TRBV7-9 and TRBJ1-1; D unresolved. The ends were cut back, 1 base at V and 0 bases at J, with 6 bases in the middle. Germline V CDR1 and CDR2: SEHNR, FQNEAQ (reference sequence). The CDR3 covers 14 residues.